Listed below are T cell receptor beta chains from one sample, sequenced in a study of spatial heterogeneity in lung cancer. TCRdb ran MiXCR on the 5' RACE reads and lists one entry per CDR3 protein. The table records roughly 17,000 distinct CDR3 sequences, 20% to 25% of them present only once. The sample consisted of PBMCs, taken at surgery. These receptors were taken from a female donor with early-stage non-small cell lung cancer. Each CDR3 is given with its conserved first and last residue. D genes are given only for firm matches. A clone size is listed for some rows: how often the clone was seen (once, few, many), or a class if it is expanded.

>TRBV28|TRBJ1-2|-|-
CASSLEGAWGYTF
TGTGCCAGCAGTTTGGAGGGCGCCTGGGGCTACACCTTC
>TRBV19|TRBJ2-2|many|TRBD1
CAGRTGGTGELFF
TGTGCCGGTCGGACAGGGGGCACCGGGGAGCTGTTTTTT
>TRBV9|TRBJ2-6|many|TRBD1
CASSPRPGQGSGANVLTF
TGTGCCAGCAGCCCTCGTCCGGGACAGGGCTCTGGGGCCAACGTCCTGACTTTC
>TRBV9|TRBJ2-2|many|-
CASSAGSGLNTGELFF
TGTGCCAGCAGCGCCGGGTCCGGACTCAACACCGGGGAGCTGTTTTTT
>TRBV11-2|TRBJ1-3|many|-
CASSRGNTIYF
TGTGCCAGCAGCAGGGGAAACACCATATATTTT
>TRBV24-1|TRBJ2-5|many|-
CATSDLEGDQETQYF
TGTGCCACCAGTGATTTAGAGGGGGATCAAGAGACCCAGTACTTC
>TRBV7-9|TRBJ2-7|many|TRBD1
CASSLAAGGGEQYF
TGTGCCAGCAGCTTGGCGGCAGGGGGTGGCGAGCAGTACTTC
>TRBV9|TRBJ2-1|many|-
CASSSRSGNEQFF
TGTGCCAGCAGCTCGAGGAGTGGAAATGAGCAGTTCTTC
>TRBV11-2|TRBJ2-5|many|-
CASSLGATRERGTQYF
TGTGCCAGCAGCTTAGGGGCTACTAGAGAAAGAGGGACCCAGTACTTC
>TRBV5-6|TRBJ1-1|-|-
CASSGQTNTEAFF
TGTGCCAGCAGCGGGCAGACGAACACTGAAGCTTTCTTT
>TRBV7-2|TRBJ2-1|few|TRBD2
CASSTRLAERYNEQFF
TGTGCCAGCAGCACCCGACTAGCGGAAAGGTACAATGAGCAGTTCTTC
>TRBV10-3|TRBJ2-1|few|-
CAISGQAGNEQFF
TGTGCCATCAGTGGACAAGCGGGCAATGAGCAGTTCTTC
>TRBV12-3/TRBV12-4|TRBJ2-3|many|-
CASKSLVGPTSTDTQYF
TGTGCCAGCAAATCCTTGGTGGGGCCAACTAGCACAGATACGCAGTATTTT
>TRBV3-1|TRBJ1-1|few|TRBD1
CASRRDRYTEAFF
TGTGCCAGCAGACGGGACAGATACACTGAAGCTTTCTTT
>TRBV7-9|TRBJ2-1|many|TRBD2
CASSFLSSGGIGEQFF
TGTGCCAGCAGCTTTCTCAGTTCGGGAGGGATAGGTGAGCAGTTCTTC
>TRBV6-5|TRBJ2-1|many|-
CASSPPGRSYNEQFF
TGTGCCAGCAGCCCGCCGGGGCGCTCCTACAATGAGCAGTTCTTC
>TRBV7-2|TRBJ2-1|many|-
CASSLDRGGEQFF
TGTGCCAGCAGCTTAGATCGAGGCGGTGAGCAGTTCTTC
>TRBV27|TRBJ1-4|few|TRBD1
CASSLGRGPATNEKLFF
TGTGCCAGCAGTTTGGGCAGGGGGCCGGCAACTAATGAAAAACTGTTTTTT
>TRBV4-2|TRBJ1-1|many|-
CASSQAGTAVEAFF
TGTGCCAGCAGCCAAGCCGGTACGGCCGTTGAAGCTTTCTTT
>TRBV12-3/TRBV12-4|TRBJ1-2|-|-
CASSYDSTNYGYTF
TGTGCCAGCAGTTACGACAGTACCAACTATGGCTACACCTTC
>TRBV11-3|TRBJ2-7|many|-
CASSLMQRKPFYYEQYF
TGTGCCAGCAGCTTAATGCAACGGAAGCCCTTTTACTACGAGCAGTACTTC
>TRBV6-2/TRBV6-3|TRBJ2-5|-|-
CASDTTGRVETQYF
TGTGCCAGCGACACGACAGGGAGGGTAGAGACCCAGTACTTC
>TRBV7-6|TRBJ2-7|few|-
CASSLEDRPSYEQYF
TGTGCCAGCAGCTTAGAGGACCGGCCCTCCTACGAGCAGTACTTC
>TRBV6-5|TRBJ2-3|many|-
CASSYSQRTGHVTQYF
TGTGCCAGCAGTTACTCTCAAAGGACTGGGCATGTTACGCAGTATTTT
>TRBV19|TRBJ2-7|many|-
CASSTSGLPLGTSYEQYF
TGTGCCAGTAGTACTTCGGGACTACCCCTGGGGACATCCTACGAGCAGTACTTC